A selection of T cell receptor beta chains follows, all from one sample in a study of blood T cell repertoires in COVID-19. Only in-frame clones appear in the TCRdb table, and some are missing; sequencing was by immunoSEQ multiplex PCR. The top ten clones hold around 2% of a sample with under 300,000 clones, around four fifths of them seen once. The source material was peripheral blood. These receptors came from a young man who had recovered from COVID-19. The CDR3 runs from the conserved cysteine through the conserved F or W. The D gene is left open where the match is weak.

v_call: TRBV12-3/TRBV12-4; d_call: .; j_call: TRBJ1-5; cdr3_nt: TGTGCCAGCAGTTTTTCTCGTGTGCAGCCCCAGCATTTT; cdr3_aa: CASSFSRVQPQHF
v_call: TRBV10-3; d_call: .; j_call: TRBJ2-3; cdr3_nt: TGTGCCATCAGCGTCGACTTTAGCACAGATACGCAGTATTTT; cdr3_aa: CAISVDFSTDTQYF
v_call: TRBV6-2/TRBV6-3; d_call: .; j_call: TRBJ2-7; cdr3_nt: TGTGCCAGCAGCCTCCTCGGGGAAGGAGGTTACGAGCAGTACTTC; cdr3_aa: CASSLLGEGGYEQYF
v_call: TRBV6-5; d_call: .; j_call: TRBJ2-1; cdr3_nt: TGTGCCAGCAGTTACTCCGGGGGTATCTACAATGAGCAGTTCTTC; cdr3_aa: CASSYSGGIYNEQFF
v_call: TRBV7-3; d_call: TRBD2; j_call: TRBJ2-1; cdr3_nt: TGTGCCAGCAGCTTACTAGCGGGGCCCTACAATGAGCAGTTCTTC; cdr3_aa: CASSLLAGPYNEQFF
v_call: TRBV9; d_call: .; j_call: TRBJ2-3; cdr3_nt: TGTGCCAGCAGCCCCAGACCCGGGAGATACACAGATACGCAGTATTTT; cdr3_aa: CASSPRPGRYTDTQYF
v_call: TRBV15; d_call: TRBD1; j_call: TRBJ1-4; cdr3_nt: TGTGCCACCAGCAGAACCGGGACAGGGTTTGAAAAACTGTTTTTT; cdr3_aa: CATSRTGTGFEKLFF
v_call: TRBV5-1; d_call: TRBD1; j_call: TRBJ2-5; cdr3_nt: TGCGCCAGCAGCTTGCGGGGGACAGGGACCACCCAAGAGACCCAGTACTTC; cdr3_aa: CASSLRGTGTTQETQYF
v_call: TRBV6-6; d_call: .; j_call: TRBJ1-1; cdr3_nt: TGTGCCAGCAGTTACTCTAGCAGAGTGAACACTGAAGCTTTCTTT; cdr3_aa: CASSYSSRVNTEAFF
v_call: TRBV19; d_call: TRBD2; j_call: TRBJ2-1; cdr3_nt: TGTGCCAGTAGTATATTAGCGGGGGCCAACAATGAGCAGTTCTTC; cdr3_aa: CASSILAGANNEQFF
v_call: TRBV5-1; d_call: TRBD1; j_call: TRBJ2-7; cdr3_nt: TGCGCCAGCAGCAGACAGGGAACCGAGCAGTACTTC; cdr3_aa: CASSRQGTEQYF
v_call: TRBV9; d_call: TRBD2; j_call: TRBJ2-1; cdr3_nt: TGTGCCAGCAGCCCCCAGAGCGGGGGGGTCGCCAATGAGCAGTTCTTC; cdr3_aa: CASSPQSGGVANEQFF
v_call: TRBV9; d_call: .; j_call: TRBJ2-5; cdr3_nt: TGTGCCAGCAGCGTAGGAGCCACCTACCAAGAGACCCAGTACTTC; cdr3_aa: CASSVGATYQETQYF
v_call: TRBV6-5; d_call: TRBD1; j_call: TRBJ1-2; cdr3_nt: TGTGCCAGCAGTCTTGGACAGGGTGACTATGGCTACACCTTC; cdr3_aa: CASSLGQGDYGYTF
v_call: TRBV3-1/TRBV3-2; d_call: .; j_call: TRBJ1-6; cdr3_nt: TGTGCCACGACGCCCCAGCGCCCGGGTTCACCCCTCCACTTT; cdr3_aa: CATTPQRPGSPLHF
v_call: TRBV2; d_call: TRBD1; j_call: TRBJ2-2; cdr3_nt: TGTGCCAGCGGGGCCACAGGGGGCGCGGGCACCGGGGAGCTGTTTTTT; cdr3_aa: CASGATGGAGTGELFF
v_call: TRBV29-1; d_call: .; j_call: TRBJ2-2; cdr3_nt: TGCAGCGTTGCTAAGGGGACTAACACCGGGGAGCTGTTTTTT; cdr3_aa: CSVAKGTNTGELFF